Presented here are 10 T cell receptor beta chains from one specimen sequenced in a study of T-cell memory formation after mild COVID-19. TCRdb recomputed calls from the 5' RACE reads with MiXCR, one row per CDR3 protein. The sample holds hundreds of thousands of distinct CDR3 sequences, around 15% seen once. The sample consisted of PBMCs or a T cell subset sorted from them (not recorded which). These receptors were obtained from an adult woman who had mild COVID-19 (a few samples of this study predate the infection). Cell type and time point are not known.

There are a few counts of this clonotype. V is TRBV9 and J is TRBJ2-1, with D perhaps matching TRBD2 (8 bases). V lost 0 bases and J 1 base, leaving 17 bases between the germline ends. Germline lookup yields CDR1 SGDLS and CDR2 YYNGEE. There are 18 residues in the CDR3. CDR3 nucleotides: TGTGCCAGCAGCGTAGGACAGGGAGCGGGGGTTTCCTACAATGAGCAGTTCTTC. This codes for CASSVGQGAGVSYNEQFF.

The genes are TRBV3-1 and TRBJ1-2; TRBD1 aligns across 9 bases. V lost 3 bases, J lost 4 bases, and 6 bases stayed unmatched. The V gene's germline CDR1 is LGHDT and CDR2 YNNKEL (reference sequence). The CDR3 is 15 amino acids. CDR3 DNA sequence: TGTGCCAGCAGCCAGGCGACAGGGGGTAGCTATGGCTACACCTTC. This sequence encodes CASSQATGGSYGYTF.

This chain joins TRBV30 and TRBJ2-1, with D possibly being TRBD2 (7 bases). Deletions cut 1 base from V and 7 bases from J, with 17 bases between. The CDR3 is made up of 15 amino acids. Germline V gene sequence: CDR1 GTSNPN, CDR2 SVGIG (reference sequence). CDR3: CAWSGGRESINEQFF. The CDR3, as DNA: TGTGCCTGGAGTGGGGGGCGGGAGAGTATTAATGAGCAGTTCTTC.

V is TRBV5-4 and J is TRBJ1-1; 7 bases are shared with TRBD1. The CDR3 totals 14 residues. After removal of 2 bases from V and 5 bases from J, the junction contained 6 bases not matched to a gene. Germline CDR1 is SGHNT and CDR2 is YYREEE (reference sequence). The CDR3 sequence: CASSFQGGRTEAFF. The CDR3, as DNA: TGTGCCAGCAGCTTTCAGGGGGGGAGGACTGAAGCTTTCTTT.

The V gene is TRBV30, the J gene TRBJ1-2; D remains unclear. The CDR3 length is 13 residues. The germline V and J ends were trimmed by 4 bases and 2 bases, with 11 bases remaining between them. The germline gives CDR1 GTSNPN, CDR2 SVGIG (reference sequence). The CDR3 here is CAWIHSWNYGYTF. The CDR3 DNA reads TGTGCCTGGATTCACTCGTGGAACTATGGCTACACCTTC.

This clonotype was found a few times. The chain combines TRBV19 with TRBJ1-1; D remains unclear. The CDR3 loop spans 13 amino acids. Germline V gene sequence: CDR1 LNHDA, CDR2 SQIVND (reference sequence). Trimming pared 3 bases from V and 2 bases from J, leaving 7 bases between. The CDR3 region has the DNA TGTGCCAGTAGTATCCGGATAAACACTGAAGCTTTCTTT. Its protein is CASSIRINTEAFF. The full variable domain, in which reference TRBV19 and TRBJ1-1 provide the parts outside the CDR3, is DGGITQSPKYLFRKEGQNVTLSCEQNLNHDAMYWYRQDPGQGLRLIYYSQIVNDFQKGDIAEGYSVSREKKESFPLTVTSAQKNPTAFYLCASSIRINTEAFFGQGTRLTVV.

In its sample, this clonotype was seen a few times. The genes are TRBV15 and TRBJ2-1, with 11 positions matching TRBD1. Germline V gene sequence: CDR1 LNHNV, CDR2 YYDKDF (reference sequence). This CDR3 contains 17 residues. The trim removed 2 bases at V and 6 bases at J, leaving 9 bases unmatched. CDR3 sequence (DNA): TGTGCCACCAGCAGATACGGACAGGGGGCGAAACGCAATGAGCAGTTCTTC. This encodes CATSRYGQGAKRNEQFF. Filled out from reference TRBV15 and TRBJ2-1, the complete variable domain reads DAMVIQNPRYQVTQFGKPVTLSCSQTLNHNVMYWYQQKSSQAPKLLFHYYDKDFNNEADTPDNFQSRRPNTSFCFLDIRSPGLGDTAMYLCATSRYGQGAKRNEQFFGPGTRLTVL.

This clonotype has more than one count but fewer than ten. The chain couples TRBV13 to TRBJ2-7; maybe TRBD2 (6 bases). V was pared by 6 bases and J by 0 bases, with 12 bases between. CDR1 and CDR2 from the germline V gene are PRHDT and FYEKMQ (reference sequence). The CDR3 consists of 14 residues. The CDR3, as DNA: TGTGCCAGCAGTTCTCGGGGGAGCTCCTACGAGCAGTACTTC. Translated, it gives CASSSRGSSYEQYF.

V and J are TRBV7-3 and TRBJ1-1, with D perhaps matching TRBD1 (6 bases). The CDR3 is made up of 14 amino acids. Trimming left V 5 bases short and J 1 base short, with 11 bases between. CDR1 and CDR2 (germline): SGHTA, FQGTGA. The CDR3: CASSPGQSNTEAFF. DNA for the CDR3: TGTGCCAGCAGCCCCGGACAGTCGAACACTGAAGCTTTCTTT.

This clonotype showed up just once. The chain is built from TRBV4-3 and TRBJ2-3; 10 bases fit TRBD2. The germline CDR1 and CDR2 sequences are LGHNA and YSLEER. The CDR3 consists of 16 residues. Unmatched junction bases numbered 4, after V lost 4 bases and J lost 0 bases. The chain's CDR3 is CASSRILAGSTDTQYF. CDR3 coding DNA: TGCGCCAGCAGCCGAATACTAGCGGGAAGCACAGATACGCAGTATTTT.